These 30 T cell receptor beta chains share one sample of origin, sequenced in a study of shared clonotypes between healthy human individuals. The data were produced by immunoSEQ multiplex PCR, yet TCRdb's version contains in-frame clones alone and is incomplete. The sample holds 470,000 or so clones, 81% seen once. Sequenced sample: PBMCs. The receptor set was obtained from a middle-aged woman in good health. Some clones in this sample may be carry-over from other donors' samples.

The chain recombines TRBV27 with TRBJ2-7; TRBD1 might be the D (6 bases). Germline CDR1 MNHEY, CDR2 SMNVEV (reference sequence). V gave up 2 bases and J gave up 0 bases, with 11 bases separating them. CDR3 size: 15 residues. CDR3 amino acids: CASSLGGQSSYEQYF. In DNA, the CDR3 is TGTGCCAGCAGTTTAGGGGGCCAGAGCTCCTACGAGCAGTACTTC.

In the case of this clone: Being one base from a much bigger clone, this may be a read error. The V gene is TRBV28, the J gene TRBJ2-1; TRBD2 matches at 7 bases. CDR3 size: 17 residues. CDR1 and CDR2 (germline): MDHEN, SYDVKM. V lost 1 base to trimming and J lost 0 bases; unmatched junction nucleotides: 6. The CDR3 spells CASSLSTTSSSYNEQFF. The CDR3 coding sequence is TGTGCCAGCAGTTTATCCACGACTAGCAGCTCCTACAATGAGCAGTTCTTC.

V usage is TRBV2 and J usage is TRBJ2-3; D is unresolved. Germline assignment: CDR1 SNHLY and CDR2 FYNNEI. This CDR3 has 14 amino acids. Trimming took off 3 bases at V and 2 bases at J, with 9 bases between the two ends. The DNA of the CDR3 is TGTGCCAGCAGTGAGGGAAGGACCACAGATACGCAGTATTTT. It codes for CASSEGRTTDTQYF.

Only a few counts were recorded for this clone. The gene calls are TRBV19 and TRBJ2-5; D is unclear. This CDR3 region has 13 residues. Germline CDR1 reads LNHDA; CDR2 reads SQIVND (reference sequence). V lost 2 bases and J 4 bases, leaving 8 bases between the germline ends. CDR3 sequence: CASSIRRAETQYF. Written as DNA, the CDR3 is TGTGCCAGTAGTATACGTAGAGCAGAGACCCAGTACTTC. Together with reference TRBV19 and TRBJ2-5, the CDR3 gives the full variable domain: DGGITQSPKYLFRKEGQNVTLSCEQNLNHDAMYWYRQDPGQGLRLIYYSQIVNDFQKGDIAEGYSVSREKKESFPLTVTSAQKNPTAFYLCASSIRRAETQYFGPGTRLLVL.

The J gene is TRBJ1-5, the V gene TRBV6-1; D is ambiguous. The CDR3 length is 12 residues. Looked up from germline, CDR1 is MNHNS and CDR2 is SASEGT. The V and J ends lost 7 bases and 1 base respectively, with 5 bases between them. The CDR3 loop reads CASTSSNQPQHF. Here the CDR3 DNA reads TGTGCCAGCACTTCGAGCAATCAGCCCCAGCATTTT.

CDR3 DNA: TGCGCCAGCAGCACAAGGACAGGGTCGGGCGGGGAGCTGTTTTTT. It translates to CASSTRTGSGGELFF. The chain links TRBV10-1 to TRBJ2-2; 8 nucleotides match TRBD1. From germline, CDR1 is WNHNN and CDR2 SYGVQD (reference sequence). The CDR3 spans 15 residues. J gave up 7 bases and V 6 bases, and 10 bases lay outside the gene matches.

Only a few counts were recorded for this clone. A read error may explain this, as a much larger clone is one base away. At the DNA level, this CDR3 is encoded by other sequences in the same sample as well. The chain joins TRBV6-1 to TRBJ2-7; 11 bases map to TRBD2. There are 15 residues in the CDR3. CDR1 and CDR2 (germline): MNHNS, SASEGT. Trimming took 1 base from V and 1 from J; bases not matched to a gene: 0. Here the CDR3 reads CASSEGLAGSYEQYF. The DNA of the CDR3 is TGTGCCAGCAGTGAAGGACTAGCGGGGTCCTACGAGCAGTACTTC.

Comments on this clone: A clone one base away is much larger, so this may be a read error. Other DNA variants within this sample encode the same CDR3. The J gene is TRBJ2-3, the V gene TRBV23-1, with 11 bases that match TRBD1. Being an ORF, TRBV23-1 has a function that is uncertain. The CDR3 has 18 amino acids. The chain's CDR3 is CASSPAFPWTGGADTQYF. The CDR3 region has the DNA TGCGCCAGCAGTCCAGCGTTTCCCTGGACAGGGGGCGCAGATACGCAGTACTTT.

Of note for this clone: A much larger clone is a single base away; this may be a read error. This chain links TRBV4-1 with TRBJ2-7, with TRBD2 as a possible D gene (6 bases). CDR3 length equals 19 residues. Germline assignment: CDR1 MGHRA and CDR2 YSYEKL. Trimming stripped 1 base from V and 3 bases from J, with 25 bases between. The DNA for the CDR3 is TGCGCCAGCAGCCAAGGCTCGGGTCCCCTGACGGGAGCGAACTACGAGCAGTACTTC. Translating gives CASSQGSGPLTGANYEQYF.

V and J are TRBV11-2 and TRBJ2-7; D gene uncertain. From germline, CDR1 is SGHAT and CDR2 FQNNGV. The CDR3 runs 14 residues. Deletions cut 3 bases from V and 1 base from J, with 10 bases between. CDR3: CASSLRYSSYEQYF. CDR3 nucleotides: TGTGCCAGCAGCTTGCGGTACTCGTCCTACGAGCAGTACTTC. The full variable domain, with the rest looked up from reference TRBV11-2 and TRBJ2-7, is EAGVAQSPRYKIIEKRQSVAFWCNPISGHATLYWYQQILGQGPKLLIQFQNNGVVDDSQLPKDRFSAERLKGVDSTLKIQPAKLEDSAVYLCASSLRYSSYEQYFGPGTRLTVT.

CDR3: CASSKAGLNTEAFF. Written as DNA, the CDR3 is TGTGCCAGCAGTAAGGCCGGACTGAACACTGAAGCTTTCTTT. The V call is TRBV25-1, the J call TRBJ1-1; D remains unclear. Trimming cost V 5 bases and J 0 bases, with 10 bases left between them. From germline, CDR1 is MGHDK and CDR2 SYGVNS. The CDR3 length is 14 residues.

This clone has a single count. DNA of the CDR3: TGCGCCAGCAGCCCCGGGGCGGGAGCCTCCTACAATGAGCAGTTCTTC. Amino acids: CASSPGAGASYNEQFF. This chain uses TRBV5-1 with TRBJ2-1, with 7 bases identical to TRBD2. The CDR3 spans 16 residues. The V segment lost 4 bases and the J segment 0 bases; nucleotides outside the gene matches: 7. Germline V gene data show CDR1 as SGHRS and CDR2 as YFSETQ.

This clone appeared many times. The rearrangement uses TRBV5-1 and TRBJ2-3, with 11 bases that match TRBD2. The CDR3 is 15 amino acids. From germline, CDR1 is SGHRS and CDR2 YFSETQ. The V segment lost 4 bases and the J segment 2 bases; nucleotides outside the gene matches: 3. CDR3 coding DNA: TGCGCCAGCAGCCCGGGACTAGCGGTCACAGATACGCAGTATTTT. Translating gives CASSPGLAVTDTQYF.

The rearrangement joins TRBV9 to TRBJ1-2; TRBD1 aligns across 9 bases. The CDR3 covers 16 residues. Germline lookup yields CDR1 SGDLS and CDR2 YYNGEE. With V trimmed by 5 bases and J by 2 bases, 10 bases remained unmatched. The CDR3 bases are TGTGCCAGCAGGGGGACAGGGAGGGACAGAAACTATGGCTACACCTTC. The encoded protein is CASRGTGRDRNYGYTF.

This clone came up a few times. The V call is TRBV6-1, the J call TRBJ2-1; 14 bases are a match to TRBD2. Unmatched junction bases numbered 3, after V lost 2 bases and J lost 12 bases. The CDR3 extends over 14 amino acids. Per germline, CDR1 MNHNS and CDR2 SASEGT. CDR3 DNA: TGTGCCAGCAGTGAAAGGGGGACTAGCGGGAGGCAGTTCTTC. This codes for CASSERGTSGRQFF.

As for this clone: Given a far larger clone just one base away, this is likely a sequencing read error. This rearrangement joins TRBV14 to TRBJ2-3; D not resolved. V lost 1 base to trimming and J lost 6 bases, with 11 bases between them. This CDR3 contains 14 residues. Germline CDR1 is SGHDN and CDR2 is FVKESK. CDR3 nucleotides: TGTGCCAGCAGCCAAGCATCGAATCTCGATACGCAGTATTTT. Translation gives CASSQASNLDTQYF. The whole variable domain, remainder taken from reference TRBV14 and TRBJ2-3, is EAGVTQFPSHSVIEKGQTVTLRCDPISGHDNLYWYRRVMGKEIKFLLHFVKESKQDESGMPNNRFLAERTGGTYSTLKVQPAELEDSGVYFCASSQASNLDTQYFGPGTRLTVL.

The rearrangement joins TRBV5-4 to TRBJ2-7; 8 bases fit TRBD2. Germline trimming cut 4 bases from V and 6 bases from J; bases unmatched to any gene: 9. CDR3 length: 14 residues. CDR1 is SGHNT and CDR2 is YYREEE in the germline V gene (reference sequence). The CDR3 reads CASSREGRTVEQYF. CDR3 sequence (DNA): TGTGCCAGCAGCCGGGAGGGACGGACTGTCGAGCAGTACTTC.

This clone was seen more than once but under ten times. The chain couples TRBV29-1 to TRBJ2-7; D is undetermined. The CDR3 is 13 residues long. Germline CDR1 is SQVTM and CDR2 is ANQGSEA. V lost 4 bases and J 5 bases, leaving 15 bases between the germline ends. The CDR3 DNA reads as TGCAGCGTTGTGCTAATGAAGTCAGACGAGCAGTACTTC. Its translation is CSVVLMKSDEQYF.

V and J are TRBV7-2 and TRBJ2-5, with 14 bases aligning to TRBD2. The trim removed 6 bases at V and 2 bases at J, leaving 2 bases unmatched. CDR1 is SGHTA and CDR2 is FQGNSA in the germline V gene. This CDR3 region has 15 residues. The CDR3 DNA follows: TGTGCCAGCAGGGGACTAGCGGGAGTACAAGAGACCCAGTACTTC. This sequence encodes CASRGLAGVQETQYF.

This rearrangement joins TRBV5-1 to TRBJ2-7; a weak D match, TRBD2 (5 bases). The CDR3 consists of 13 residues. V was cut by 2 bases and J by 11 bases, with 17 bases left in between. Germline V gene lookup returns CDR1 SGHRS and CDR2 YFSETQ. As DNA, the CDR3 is TGCGCCAGCAGCTTTTCCCCGGACTTTCGGGAGTACTTC. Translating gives CASSFSPDFREYF.

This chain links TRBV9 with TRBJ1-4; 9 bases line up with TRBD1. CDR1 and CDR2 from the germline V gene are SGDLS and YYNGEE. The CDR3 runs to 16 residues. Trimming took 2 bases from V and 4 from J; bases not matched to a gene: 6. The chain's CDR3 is CASSVGTGSLNEKLFF. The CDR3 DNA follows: TGTGCCAGCAGCGTCGGGACAGGGAGCCTTAATGAAAAACTGTTTTTT.

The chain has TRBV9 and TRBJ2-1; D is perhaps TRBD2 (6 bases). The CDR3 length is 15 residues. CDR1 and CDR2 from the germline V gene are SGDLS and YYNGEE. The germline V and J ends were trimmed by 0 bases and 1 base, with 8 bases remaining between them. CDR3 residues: CASSVGDLSYNEQFF. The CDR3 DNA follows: TGTGCCAGCAGCGTAGGGGACTTATCCTACAATGAGCAGTTCTTC. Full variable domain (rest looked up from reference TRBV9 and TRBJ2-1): DSGVTQTPKHLITATGQRVTLRCSPRSGDLSVYWYQQSLDQGLQFLIQYYNGEERAKGNILERFSAQQFPDLHSELNLSSLELGDSALYFCASSVGDLSYNEQFFGPGTRLTVL.

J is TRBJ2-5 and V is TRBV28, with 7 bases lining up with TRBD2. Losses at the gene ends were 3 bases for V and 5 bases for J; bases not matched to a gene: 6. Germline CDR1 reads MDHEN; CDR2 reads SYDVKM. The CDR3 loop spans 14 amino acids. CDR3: CASSFPGGGETQYF. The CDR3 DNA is TGTGCCAGCAGTTTTCCGGGAGGAGGGGAGACCCAGTACTTC.

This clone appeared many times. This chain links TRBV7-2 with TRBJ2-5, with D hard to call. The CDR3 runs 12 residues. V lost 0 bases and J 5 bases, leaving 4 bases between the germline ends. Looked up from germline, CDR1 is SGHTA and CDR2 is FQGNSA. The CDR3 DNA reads TGTGCCAGCAGCTTAGCGATCGAGACCCAGTACTTC. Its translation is CASSLAIETQYF.

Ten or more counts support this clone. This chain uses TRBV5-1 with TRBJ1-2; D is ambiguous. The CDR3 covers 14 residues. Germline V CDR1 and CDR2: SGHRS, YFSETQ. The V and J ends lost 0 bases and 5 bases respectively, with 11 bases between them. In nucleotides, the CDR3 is TGCGCCAGCAGCTTGGTCGCCGTTAATTATGGCTACACCTTC. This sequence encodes CASSLVAVNYGYTF.

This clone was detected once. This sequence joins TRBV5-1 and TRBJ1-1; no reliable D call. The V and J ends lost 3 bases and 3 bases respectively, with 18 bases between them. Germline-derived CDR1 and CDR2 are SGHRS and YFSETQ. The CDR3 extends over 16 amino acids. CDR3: CASSSDMGSSDTEAFF. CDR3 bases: TGCGCCAGCAGCTCCGACATGGGGAGTTCGGACACTGAAGCTTTCTTT.

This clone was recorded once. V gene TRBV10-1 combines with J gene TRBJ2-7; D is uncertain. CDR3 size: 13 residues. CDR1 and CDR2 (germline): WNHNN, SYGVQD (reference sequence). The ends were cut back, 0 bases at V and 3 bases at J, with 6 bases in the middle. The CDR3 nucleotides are TGCGCCAGCAGTGAGTCGGGAATCTACGAGCAGTACTTC. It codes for CASSESGIYEQYF.

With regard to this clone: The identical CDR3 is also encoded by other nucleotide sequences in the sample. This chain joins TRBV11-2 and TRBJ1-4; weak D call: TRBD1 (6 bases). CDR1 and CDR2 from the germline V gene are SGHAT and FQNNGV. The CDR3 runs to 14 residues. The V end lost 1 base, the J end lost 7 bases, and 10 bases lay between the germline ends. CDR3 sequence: CASSLAGTSEKLFF. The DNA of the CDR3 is TGTGCCAGCAGCTTAGCCGGGACATCTGAAAAACTGTTTTTT.

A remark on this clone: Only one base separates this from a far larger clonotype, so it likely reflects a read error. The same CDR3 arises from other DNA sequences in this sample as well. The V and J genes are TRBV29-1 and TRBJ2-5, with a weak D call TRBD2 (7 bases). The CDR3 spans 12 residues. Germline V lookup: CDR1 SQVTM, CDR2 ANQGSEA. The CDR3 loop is CSVEQGRETQYF. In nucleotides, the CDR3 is TGCAGCGTTGAACAGGGGAGGGAGACGCAGTACTTC.

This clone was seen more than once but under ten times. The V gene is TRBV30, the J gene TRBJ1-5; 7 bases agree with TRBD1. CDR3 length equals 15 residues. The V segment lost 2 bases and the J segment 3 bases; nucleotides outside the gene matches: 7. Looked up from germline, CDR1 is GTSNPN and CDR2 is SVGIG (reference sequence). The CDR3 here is CAWSTGVGDNQPQHF. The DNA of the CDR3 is TGTGCCTGGAGTACAGGGGTCGGGGACAATCAGCCCCAGCATTTT.